This T cell receptor (beta chain) was identified during a study of T cells after somatic rescue of genetic block. About this clone itself: Other DNA sequences of this sample code for an identical CDR3.

Sequenced by immunoSEQ multiplex PCR; TCRdb stores in-frame clones only, minus some. The sample includes around 100,000 clones, 75% to 95% of them seen just once. From germline, CDR1 is SNHLY and CDR2 FYNNEI. Trimming at V came to 6 bases and at J to 1 base, leaving 3 bases not matched to a gene. The CDR3 totals 14 residues. Sequenced input: peripheral blood mononuclear cells (PBMCs). The receptor comes from a woman younger than 30. The chain links TRBV2 to TRBJ2-7; TRBD1 matches at 10 bases. CDR3 sequence (DNA): TGTGCCAGCAGGCGGACAGGGGGTTCCTACGAGCAGTACTTC. This codes for CASRRTGGSYEQYF.